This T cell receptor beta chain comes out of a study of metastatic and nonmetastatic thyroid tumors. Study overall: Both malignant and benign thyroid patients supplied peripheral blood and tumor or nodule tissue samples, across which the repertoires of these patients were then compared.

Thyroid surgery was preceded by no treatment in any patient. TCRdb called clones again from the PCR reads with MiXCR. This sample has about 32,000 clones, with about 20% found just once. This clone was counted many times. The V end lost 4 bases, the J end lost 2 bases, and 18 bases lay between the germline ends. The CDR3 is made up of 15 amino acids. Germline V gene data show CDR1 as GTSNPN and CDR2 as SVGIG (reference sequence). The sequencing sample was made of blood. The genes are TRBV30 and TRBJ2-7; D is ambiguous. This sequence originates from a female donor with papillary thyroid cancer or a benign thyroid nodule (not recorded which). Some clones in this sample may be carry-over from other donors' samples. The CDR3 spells CAWTPVGDMTYEQYF. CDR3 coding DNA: TGTGCCTGGACCCCGGTTGGGGATATGACCTACGAGCAGTACTTC. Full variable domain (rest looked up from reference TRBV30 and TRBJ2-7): SQTIHQWPATLVQPVGSPLSLECTVEGTSNPNLYWYRQAAGRGLQLLFYSVGIGQISSEVPQNLSASRPQDRQFILSSKKLLLSDSGFYLCAWTPVGDMTYEQYFGPGTRLTVT.